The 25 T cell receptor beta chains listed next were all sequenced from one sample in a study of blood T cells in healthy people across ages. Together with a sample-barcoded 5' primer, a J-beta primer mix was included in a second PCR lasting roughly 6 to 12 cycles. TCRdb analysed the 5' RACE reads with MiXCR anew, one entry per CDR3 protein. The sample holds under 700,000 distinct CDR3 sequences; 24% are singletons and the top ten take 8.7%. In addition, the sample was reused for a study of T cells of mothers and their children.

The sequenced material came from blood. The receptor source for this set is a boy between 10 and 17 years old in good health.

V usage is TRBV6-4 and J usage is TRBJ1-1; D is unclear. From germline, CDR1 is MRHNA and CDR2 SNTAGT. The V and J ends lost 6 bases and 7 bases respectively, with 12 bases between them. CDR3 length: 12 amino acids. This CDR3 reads CASRGPRGEAFF. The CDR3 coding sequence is TGTGCCAGCAGGGGCCCCCGGGGTGAAGCTTTCTTT.

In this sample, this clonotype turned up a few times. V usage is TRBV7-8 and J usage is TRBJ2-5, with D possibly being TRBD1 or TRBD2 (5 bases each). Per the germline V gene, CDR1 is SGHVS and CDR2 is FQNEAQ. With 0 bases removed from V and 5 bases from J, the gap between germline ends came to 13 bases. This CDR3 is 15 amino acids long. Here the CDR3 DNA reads TGTGCCAGCAGCTTAGCGTGGGGGATCGGGGAGACCCAGTACTTC. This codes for CASSLAWGIGETQYF. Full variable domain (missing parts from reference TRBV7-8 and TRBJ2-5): GAGVSQSPRYKVAKRGQDVALRCDPISGHVSLFWYQQALGQGPEFLTYFQNEAQLDKSGLPSDRFFAERPEGSVSTLKIQRTQQEDSAVYLCASSLAWGIGETQYFGPGTRLLVL.

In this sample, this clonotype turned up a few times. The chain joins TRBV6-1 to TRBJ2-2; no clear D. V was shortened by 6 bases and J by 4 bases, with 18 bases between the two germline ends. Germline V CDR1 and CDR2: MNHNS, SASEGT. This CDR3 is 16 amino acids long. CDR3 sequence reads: CASRAPVRSATGELFF. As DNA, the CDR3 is TGTGCCAGCAGGGCCCCGGTTCGGAGTGCCACCGGGGAGCTGTTTTTT.

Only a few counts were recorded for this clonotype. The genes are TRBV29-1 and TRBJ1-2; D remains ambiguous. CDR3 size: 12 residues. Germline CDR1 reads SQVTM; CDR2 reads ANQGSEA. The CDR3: CNVGVANYGYTF. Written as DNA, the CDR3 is TGCAACGTGGGAGTTGCGAACTATGGCTACACCTTC.

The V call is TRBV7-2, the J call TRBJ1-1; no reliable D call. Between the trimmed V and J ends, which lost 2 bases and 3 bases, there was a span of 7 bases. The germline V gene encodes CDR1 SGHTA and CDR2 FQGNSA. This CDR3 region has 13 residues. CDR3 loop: CASSLSIDTEAFF. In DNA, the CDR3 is TGTGCCAGCAGCTTAAGCATCGACACTGAAGCTTTCTTT.

CDR3 sequence (DNA): TGTGCCAGCAGCTCCGGGTCACACTATTACACCGGGGAGCTGTTTTTT. Residues: CASSSGSHYYTGELFF. The genes are TRBV12-3 or TRBV12-4 and TRBJ2-2; D is unresolved. V was clipped by 6 bases and J by 3 bases, with 17 bases between them. The CDR3 is 16 residues long.

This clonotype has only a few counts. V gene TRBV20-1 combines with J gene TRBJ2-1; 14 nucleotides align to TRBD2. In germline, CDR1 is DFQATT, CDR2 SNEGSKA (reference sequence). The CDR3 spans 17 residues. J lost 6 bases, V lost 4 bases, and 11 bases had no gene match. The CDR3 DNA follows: TGCAGTGCTATAGTCCCAGGACTAGCGGGAGGTTTCAATGAGCAGTTCTTC. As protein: CSAIVPGLAGGFNEQFF.

CDR3 sequence (DNA): TGTGCCAGCAGTTCCCGACAGGGTAGTGAAAAACTGTTTTTT. Protein product: CASSSRQGSEKLFF. V and J are TRBV28 and TRBJ1-4; 7 positions match TRBD1. The CDR3 extends over 14 amino acids. Germline values: CDR1 MDHEN, CDR2 SYDVKM. V shed 4 bases, J shed 7 bases, and the junction held 6 bases outside the gene matches.

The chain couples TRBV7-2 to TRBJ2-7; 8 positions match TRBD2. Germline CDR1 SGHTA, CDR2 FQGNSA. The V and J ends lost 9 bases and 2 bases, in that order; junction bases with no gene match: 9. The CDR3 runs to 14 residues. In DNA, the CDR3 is TGTGCCAGTAAAACCTCTAGCGGGCCCTACGAGCAGTACTTC. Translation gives CASKTSSGPYEQYF.

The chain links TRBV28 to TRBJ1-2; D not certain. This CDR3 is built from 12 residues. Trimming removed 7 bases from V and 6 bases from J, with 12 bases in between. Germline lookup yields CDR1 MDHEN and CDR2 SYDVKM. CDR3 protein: CASNDDNHGYTF. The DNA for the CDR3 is TGTGCCAGCAACGACGACAACCATGGCTACACCTTC.

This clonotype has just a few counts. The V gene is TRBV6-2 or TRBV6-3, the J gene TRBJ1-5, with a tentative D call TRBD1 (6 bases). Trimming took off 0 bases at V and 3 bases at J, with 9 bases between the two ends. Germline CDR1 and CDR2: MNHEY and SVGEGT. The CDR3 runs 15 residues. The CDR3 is CASSYSGQPNQPQHF. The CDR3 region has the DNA TGTGCCAGCAGTTACTCAGGACAGCCCAATCAGCCCCAGCATTTT.

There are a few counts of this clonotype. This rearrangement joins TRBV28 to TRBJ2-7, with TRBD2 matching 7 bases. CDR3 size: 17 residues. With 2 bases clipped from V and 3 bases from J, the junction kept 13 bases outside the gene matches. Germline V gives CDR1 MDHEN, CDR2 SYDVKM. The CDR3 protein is CASSLVQSLERDYEQYF. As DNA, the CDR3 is TGTGCCAGCAGTTTAGTACAATCGTTGGAGCGGGACTACGAGCAGTACTTC. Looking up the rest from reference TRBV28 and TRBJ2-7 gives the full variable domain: DVKVTQSSRYLVKRTGEKVFLECVQDMDHENMFWYRQDPGLGLRLIYFSYDVKMKEKGDIPEGYSVSREKKERFSLILESASTNQTSMYLCASSLVQSLERDYEQYFGPGTRLTVT.

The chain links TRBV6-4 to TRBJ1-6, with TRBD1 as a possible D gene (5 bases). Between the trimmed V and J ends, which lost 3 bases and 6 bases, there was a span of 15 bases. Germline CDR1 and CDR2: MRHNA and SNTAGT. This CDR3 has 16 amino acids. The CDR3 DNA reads TGTGCCAGCAGTGAGTCTTTTTGGGGCTCTAATTCACCCCTCCACTTT. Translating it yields CASSESFWGSNSPLHF.

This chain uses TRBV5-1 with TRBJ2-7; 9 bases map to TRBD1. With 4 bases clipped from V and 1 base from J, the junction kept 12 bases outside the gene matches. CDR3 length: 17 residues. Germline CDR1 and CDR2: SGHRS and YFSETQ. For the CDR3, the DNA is TGCGCCAGCAGCCCACGGACAGGGGTAAGATGGTCCTACGAGCAGTACTTC. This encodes CASSPRTGVRWSYEQYF.

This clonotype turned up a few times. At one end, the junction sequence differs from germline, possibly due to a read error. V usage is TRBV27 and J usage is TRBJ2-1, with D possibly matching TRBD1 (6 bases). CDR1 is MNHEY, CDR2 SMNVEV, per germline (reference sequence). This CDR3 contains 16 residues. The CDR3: CASTPGPLRRDNEQLF. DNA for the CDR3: TGTGCCAGCACCCCGGGACCTCTTAGAAGGGACAATGAGCAGCTCTTC.

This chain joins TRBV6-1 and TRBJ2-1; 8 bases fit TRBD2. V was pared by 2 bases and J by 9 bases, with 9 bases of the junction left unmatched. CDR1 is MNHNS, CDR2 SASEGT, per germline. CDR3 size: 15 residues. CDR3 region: CASSEQSGGQSEQFF. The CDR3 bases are TGTGCCAGCAGTGAACAGAGCGGGGGTCAGAGTGAGCAGTTCTTC.

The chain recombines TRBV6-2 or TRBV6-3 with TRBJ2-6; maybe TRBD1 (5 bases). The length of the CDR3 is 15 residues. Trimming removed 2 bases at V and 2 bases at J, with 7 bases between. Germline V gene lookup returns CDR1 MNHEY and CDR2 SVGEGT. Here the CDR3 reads CASSYQGTGANVLTF. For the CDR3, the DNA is TGTGCCAGCAGTTACCAGGGAACTGGGGCCAACGTCCTGACTTTC.

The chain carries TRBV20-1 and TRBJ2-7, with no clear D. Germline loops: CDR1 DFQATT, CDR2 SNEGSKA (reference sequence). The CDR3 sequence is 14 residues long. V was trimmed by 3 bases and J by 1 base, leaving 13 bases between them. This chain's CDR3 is CSASDPQRSYEQYF. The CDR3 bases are TGCAGTGCTAGCGACCCACAGAGGTCCTACGAGCAGTACTTC.

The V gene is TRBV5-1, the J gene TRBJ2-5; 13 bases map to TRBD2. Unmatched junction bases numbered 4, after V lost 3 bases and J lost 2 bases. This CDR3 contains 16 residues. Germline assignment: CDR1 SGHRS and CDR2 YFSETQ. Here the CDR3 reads CASSSGTSGTQETQYF. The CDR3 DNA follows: TGCGCCAGCAGCTCCGGGACTAGCGGGACTCAAGAGACCCAGTACTTC.

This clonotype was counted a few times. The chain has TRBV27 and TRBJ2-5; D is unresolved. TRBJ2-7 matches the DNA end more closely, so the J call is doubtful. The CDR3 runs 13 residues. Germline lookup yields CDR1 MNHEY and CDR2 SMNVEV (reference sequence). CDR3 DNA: TGTGCCAGCAGTTTTCAGAAATCCTACGAGCAGTACTTC. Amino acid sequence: CASSFQKSYEQYF.

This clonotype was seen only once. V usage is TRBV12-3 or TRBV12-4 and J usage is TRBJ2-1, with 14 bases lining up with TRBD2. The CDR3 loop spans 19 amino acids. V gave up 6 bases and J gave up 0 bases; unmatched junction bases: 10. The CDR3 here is CASRDRTSGRPSSYNEQFF. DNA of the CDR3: TGTGCCAGCAGAGACCGGACTAGCGGGAGGCCCAGCTCCTACAATGAGCAGTTCTTC.

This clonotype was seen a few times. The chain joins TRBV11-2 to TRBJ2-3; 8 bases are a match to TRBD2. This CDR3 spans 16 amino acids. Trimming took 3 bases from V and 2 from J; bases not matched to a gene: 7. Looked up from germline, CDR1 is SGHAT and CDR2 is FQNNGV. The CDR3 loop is CASSFFSTSDTDTQYF. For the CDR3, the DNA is TGTGCCAGCAGCTTCTTTTCGACTAGCGACACAGATACGCAGTATTTT.

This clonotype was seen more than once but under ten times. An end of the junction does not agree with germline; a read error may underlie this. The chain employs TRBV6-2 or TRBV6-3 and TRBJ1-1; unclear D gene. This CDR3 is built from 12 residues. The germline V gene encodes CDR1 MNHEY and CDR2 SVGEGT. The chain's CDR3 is CASSYPNTEALF. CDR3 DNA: TGTGCCAGCAGTTACCCGAACACTGAAGCTCTCTTT.

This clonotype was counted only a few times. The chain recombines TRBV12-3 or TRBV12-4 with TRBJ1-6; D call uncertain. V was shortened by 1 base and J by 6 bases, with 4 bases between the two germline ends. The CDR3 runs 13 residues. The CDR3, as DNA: TGTGCCAGCAGTTTAGGATTTAATTCACCCCTCCACTTT. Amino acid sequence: CASSLGFNSPLHF.

The CDR3 spells CTPSEQYF. DNA for the CDR3: TGTACTCCCTCCGAGCAGTACTTC. The V gene is TRBV6-5, the J gene TRBJ2-7, with no clear D. This CDR3 region has 8 residues. Germline V gives CDR1 MNHEY, CDR2 SVGAGI.